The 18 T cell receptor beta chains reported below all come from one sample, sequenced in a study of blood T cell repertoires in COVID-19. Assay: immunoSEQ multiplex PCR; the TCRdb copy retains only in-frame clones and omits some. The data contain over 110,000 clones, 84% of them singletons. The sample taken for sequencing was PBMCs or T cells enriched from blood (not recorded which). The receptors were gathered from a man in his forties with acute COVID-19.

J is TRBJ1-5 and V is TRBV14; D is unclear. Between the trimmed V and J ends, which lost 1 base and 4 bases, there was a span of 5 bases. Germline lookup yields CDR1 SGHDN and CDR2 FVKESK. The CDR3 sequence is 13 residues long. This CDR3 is CASSQGPNQPQHF. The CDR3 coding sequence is TGTGCCAGCAGCCAAGGTCCAAATCAGCCCCAGCATTTT. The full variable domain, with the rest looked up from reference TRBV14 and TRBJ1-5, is EAGVTQFPSHSVIEKGQTVTLRCDPISGHDNLYWYRRVMGKEIKFLLHFVKESKQDESGMPNNRFLAERTGGTYSTLKVQPAELEDSGVYFCASSQGPNQPQHFGDGTRLSIL.

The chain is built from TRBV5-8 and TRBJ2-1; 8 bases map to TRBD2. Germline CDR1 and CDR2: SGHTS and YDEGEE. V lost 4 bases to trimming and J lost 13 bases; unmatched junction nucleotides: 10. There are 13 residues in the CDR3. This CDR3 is CASSPSLGLDQFF. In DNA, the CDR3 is TGTGCCAGCAGCCCATCCCTGGGACTAGATCAGTTCTTC. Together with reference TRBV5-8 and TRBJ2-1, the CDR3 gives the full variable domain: EAGVTQSPTHLIKTRGQQATLRCSPISGHTSVYWYQQALGLGLQFLLWYDEGEERNRGNFPPRFSGRQFPNYSSELNVNALELEDSALYLCASSPSLGLDQFFGPGTRLTVL.

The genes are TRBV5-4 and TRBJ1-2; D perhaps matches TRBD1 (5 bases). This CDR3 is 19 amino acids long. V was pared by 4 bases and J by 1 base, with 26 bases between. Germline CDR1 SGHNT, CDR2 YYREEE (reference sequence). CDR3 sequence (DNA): TGTGCCAGCAGCCCTGGCGGATCCTCAATGCTCGGACATAACTATGGCTACACCTTC. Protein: CASSPGGSSMLGHNYGYTF.

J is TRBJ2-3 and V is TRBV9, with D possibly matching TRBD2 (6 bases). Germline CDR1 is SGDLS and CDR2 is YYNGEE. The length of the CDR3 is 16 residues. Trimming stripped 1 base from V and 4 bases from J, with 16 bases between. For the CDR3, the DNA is TGTGCCAGCAGCGTATCGCCGGGAGATAGTCCAGATACGCAGTATTTT. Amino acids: CASSVSPGDSPDTQYF.

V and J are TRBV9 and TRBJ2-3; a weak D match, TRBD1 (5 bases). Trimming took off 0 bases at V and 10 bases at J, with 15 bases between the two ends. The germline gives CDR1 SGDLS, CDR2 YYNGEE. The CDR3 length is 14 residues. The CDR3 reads CASSVALIGDPQYF. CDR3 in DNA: TGTGCCAGCAGCGTAGCCCTGATAGGGGATCCGCAGTATTTT.

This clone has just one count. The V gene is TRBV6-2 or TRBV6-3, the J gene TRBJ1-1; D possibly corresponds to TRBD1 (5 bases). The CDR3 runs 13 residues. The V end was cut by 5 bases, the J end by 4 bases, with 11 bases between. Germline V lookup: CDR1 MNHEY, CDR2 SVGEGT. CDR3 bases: TGTGCCAGCAGTCTTGGACATACCACTGAAGCTTTCTTT. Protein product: CASSLGHTTEAFF.

The CDR3 reads CAWMPDSNTGELFF. The CDR3 region has the DNA TGTGCCTGGATGCCCGACAGCAACACCGGGGAGCTGTTTTTT. This chain connects TRBV30 to TRBJ2-2; D is possibly TRBD1 (5 bases). Germline CDR1 reads GTSNPN; CDR2 reads SVGIG (reference sequence). CDR3 length: 14 amino acids. Trimming took 4 bases from V and 2 from J, leaving 11 bases between them.

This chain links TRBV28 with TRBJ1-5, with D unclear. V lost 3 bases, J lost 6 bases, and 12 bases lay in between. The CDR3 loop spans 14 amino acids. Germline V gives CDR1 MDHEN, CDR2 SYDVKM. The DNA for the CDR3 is TGTGCCAGCAGTTTCGCCGGGGTGGCTCAGCCCCAGCATTTT. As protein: CASSFAGVAQPQHF.

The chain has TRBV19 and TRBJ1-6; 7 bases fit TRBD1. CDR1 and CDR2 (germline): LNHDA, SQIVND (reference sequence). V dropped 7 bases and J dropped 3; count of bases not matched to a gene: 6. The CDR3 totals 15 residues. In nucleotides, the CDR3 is TGTGCCAGTAAAAGGGACAGCGGCTATAATTCACCCCTCCACTTT. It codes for CASKRDSGYNSPLHF.

The CDR3 DNA reads TGCGCCAGCAGCCAAGGGGGCGGGGTGGCCTATGGCTACACCTTC. It encodes CASSQGGGVAYGYTF. The V gene is TRBV4-1, the J gene TRBJ1-2, with a weak D call TRBD1 (5 bases). CDR3 length: 15 amino acids. V was clipped by 1 base and J by 4 bases, with 13 bases between them. Germline V lookup: CDR1 MGHRA, CDR2 YSYEKL.

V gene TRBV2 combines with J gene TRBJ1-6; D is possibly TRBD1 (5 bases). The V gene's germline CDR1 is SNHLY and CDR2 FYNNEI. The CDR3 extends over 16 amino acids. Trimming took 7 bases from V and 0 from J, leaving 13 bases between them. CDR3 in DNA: TGTGCCAGCACCGGGGGAGCGAGCTCCTATAATTCACCCCTCCACTTT. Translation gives CASTGGASSYNSPLHF.

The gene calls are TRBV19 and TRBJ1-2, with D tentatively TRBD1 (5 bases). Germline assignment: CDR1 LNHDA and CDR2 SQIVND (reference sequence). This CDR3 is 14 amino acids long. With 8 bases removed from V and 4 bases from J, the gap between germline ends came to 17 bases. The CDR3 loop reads CASSTQGTGYGYTF. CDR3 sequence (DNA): TGTGCCAGTTCTACTCAGGGAACTGGCTATGGCTACACCTTC.

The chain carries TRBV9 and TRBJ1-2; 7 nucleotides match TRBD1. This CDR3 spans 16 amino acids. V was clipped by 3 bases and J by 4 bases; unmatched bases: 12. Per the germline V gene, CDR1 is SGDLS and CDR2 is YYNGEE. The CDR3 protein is CASSGGDRLLGYGYTF. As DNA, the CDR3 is TGTGCCAGCAGCGGTGGGGACAGACTTCTTGGCTATGGCTACACCTTC.

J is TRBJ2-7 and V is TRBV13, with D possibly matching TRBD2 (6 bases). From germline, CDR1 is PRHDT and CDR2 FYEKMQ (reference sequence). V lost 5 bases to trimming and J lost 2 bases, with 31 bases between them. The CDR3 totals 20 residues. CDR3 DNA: TGTGCCAGCAGCCCGGGGACTGGTCCCGGGGCTTGGGGAGCAACCTACGAGCAGTACTTC. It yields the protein CASSPGTGPGAWGATYEQYF.

The CDR3 loop reads CASSEDRGAYEQYF. CDR3 nucleotide sequence: TGTGCCAGCAGTGAAGACAGGGGGGCCTACGAGCAGTACTTC. The rearrangement joins TRBV2 to TRBJ2-7, with TRBD1 identical over 8 bases. The V and J ends lost 1 base and 2 bases, in that order; junction bases with no gene match: 1. The CDR3 spans 14 residues. The germline CDR1 and CDR2 sequences are SNHLY and FYNNEI.

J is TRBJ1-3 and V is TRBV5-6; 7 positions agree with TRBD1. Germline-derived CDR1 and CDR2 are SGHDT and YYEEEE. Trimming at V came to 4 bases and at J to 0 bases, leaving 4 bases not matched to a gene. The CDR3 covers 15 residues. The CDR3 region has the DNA TGTGCCAGCAGCCCGACAGGGATCTCTGGAAACACCATATATTTT. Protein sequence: CASSPTGISGNTIYF.

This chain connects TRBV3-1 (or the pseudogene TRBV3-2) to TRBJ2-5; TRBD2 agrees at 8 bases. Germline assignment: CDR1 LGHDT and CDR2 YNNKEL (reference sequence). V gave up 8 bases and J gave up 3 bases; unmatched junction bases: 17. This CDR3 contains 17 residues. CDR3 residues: CASLSEEPTSVKETQYF. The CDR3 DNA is TGTGCCAGCCTTAGTGAAGAACCGACTAGCGTTAAAGAGACCCAGTACTTC.

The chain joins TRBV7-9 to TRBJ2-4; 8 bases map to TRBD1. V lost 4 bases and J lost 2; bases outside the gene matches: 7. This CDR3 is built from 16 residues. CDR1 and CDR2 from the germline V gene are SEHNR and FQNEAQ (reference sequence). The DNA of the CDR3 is TGTGCCAGCAGCTCGTTAAGGACAGGGTCCAAAAACATTCAGTACTTC. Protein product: CASSSLRTGSKNIQYF.